These T cell receptor beta chains were read from a single sample in a study of blood T cell repertoires in COVID-19. Clones were sequenced by immunoSEQ multiplex PCR, and TCRdb holds only the in-frame ones, with some missing. The sample includes under 65,000 clones, about nine tenths seen only once; the top ten take roughly 8.6%. The material sequenced was peripheral blood. The receptors stem from a human donor in a cohort sampled during active COVID-19. Each CDR3 is given with its conserved first and last residue. D genes are given only for firm matches.

D gene | J gene | CDR3 length | V gene | CDR3 protein
TRBD1 | TRBJ2-7 | 13 | TRBV25-1 | CASRPGGPGEQYF
TRBD1 | TRBJ1-2 | 14 | TRBV7-2 | CASSLSPGGRGYTF
NA | TRBJ1-5 | 13 | TRBV7-2 | CASSLYWEEPQHF
TRBD1 | TRBJ1-2 | 13 | TRBV7-9 | CASSETGYYGYTF
TRBD1 | TRBJ2-7 | 17 | TRBV5-1 | CASSLGSGGTGAYEQYF
TRBD2 | TRBJ2-5 | 16 | TRBV5-1 | CASSFSKAGGQETQYF
NA | TRBJ1-5 | 16 | TRBV6-2/TRBV6-3 | CASSYSQARGNQPQHF
NA | TRBJ1-5 | 15 | TRBV7-9 | CASSPLGRERQPQHF
TRBD1 | TRBJ1-1 | 18 | TRBV12-5 | CASGLALGDSLRGTEAFF
NA | TRBJ2-3 | 11 | TRBV27 | CASSSSDTQYF
NA | TRBJ2-2 | 15 | TRBV5-6 | CASSLMAANTGELFF
NA | TRBJ1-6 | 16 | TRBV2 | CASGEASPDSNSPLHF
NA | TRBJ2-3 | 18 | TRBV25-1 | CASSEYRGGAGGTDTQYF
NA | TRBJ2-5 | 13 | TRBV30 | CAWSVGSKETQYF
NA | TRBJ1-5 | 14 | TRBV28 | CASQLGSRNQPQHF
NA | TRBJ1-1 | 13 | TRBV12-3/TRBV12-4 | CASSWGGGTEAFF
NA | TRBJ1-2 | 15 | TRBV3-1/TRBV3-2 | CASSHPGLSGGGYTF
TRBD1 | TRBJ1-1 | 14 | TRBV19 | CASTPLRGPAEAFF
TRBD2 | TRBJ2-5 | 16 | TRBV10-3 | CAISESGLAALSAQYF
NA | TRBJ2-7 | 13 | TRBV5-1 | CASSRDSAYEQYF
NA | TRBJ2-7 | 11 | TRBV10-3 | CAIGALPGQYF
TRBD2 | TRBJ2-3 | 14 | TRBV29-1 | CSGKRGGSTDTQYF
TRBD2 | TRBJ2-4 | 17 | TRBV9 | CASSPTIGAGDKNIQYF
NA | TRBJ1-6 | 15 | TRBV7-9 | CASSSWTAGGSPLHF
TRBD2 | TRBJ2-5 | 16 | TRBV4-3 | CASSQDRASGKETQYF
NA | TRBJ2-7 | 15 | TRBV28 | CASRSSDARGYEQYF
NA | TRBJ1-1 | 13 | TRBV12-3/TRBV12-4 | CASSFGALAEAFF
NA | TRBJ1-1 | 13 | TRBV7-7 | CASSFTRNTEAFF
TRBD2 | TRBJ2-3 | 17 | TRBV19 | CASSPPGSGSGTDTQYF
TRBD2 | TRBJ2-1 | 14 | TRBV27 | CASSFLAGHNEQFF
NA | TRBJ1-1 | 13 | TRBV9 | CASSVVQGPEAFF
NA | TRBJ1-1 | 15 | TRBV5-5 | CASSLVLADGTEAFF
TRBD2 | TRBJ2-3 | 15 | TRBV6-2/TRBV6-3 | CASSYWLAGADTQYF
TRBD1 | TRBJ2-6 | 15 | TRBV2 | CASRDRGTGANVLTF
NA | TRBJ2-6 | 15 | TRBV27 | CASRITDSGANVLTF
TRBD2 | TRBJ2-1 | 15 | TRBV28 | CASSLVGGRFDEQFF
TRBD2 | TRBJ2-3 | 16 | TRBV11-3 | CASSLGIAGGLDTQYF
NA | TRBJ2-3 | 15 | TRBV7-2 | CASSLPLSSTDTQYF